The rows below give T cell receptor beta chains drawn from one sample of a study of blood T cell repertoires in COVID-19. Clones were sequenced by immunoSEQ multiplex PCR, and TCRdb holds only the in-frame ones, with some missing. The repertoire consists of around 110,000 clones, with roughly 80% occurring once and the leading ten covering under 8%. Material for sequencing was peripheral blood. Source of these receptors: a man aged 70 or older with acute or convalescent COVID-19. The CDR3 runs from the conserved cysteine through the conserved F or W. The D gene is left open where the match is weak. Only some rows state a clone size, as once, few, many or a class for expanded clones.

abundance	v_gene	d_gene	j_gene	CDR3aa	CDR3nt
.	TRBV15	TRBD1	TRBJ2-7	CATSSDTNRGREQYF	TGTGCCACCAGCAGCGACACAAACAGGGGCCGGGAGCAGTACTTC
.	TRBV18	.	TRBJ1-1	CASSPQTAGGTEAFF	TGTGCCAGCTCACCCCAAACCGCGGGGGGCACTGAAGCTTTCTTT
.	TRBV3-1/TRBV3-2	TRBD1	TRBJ1-2	CASSQGQGSYGYTF	TGTGCCAGCAGCCAAGGACAGGGGAGCTATGGCTACACCTTC
.	TRBV28	.	TRBJ1-2	CASSTLGDGYGYTF	TGTGCCAGCAGTACACTGGGAGACGGATATGGCTACACCTTC
few	TRBV7-8	.	TRBJ1-2	CASSFRANYGYTF	TGTGCCAGCAGCTTCCGAGCTAACTATGGCTACACCTTC
few	TRBV30	.	TRBJ1-2	CAWRDLTANYGYTF	TGTGCCTGGAGAGACCTTACAGCTAACTATGGCTACACCTTC
.	TRBV9	.	TRBJ2-7	CASSVSHDPSYEQYF	TGTGCCAGCAGCGTCTCACACGATCCCTCCTACGAGCAGTACTTC
.	TRBV6-6	TRBD1	TRBJ1-2	CASRRPGQEAYGYTF	TGTGCCAGCAGACGTCCGGGACAGGAAGCCTATGGCTACACCTTC
.	TRBV10-1	TRBD1	TRBJ1-2	CASSRGTDYGYTF	TGCGCCAGCAGCCGCGGGACAGACTATGGCTACACCTTC
.	TRBV18	TRBD1	TRBJ1-1	CASSTDWTGRVEAFF	TGTGCCAGCTCAACGGATTGGACAGGTCGCGTAGAAGCTTTCTTT
few	TRBV9	TRBD1	TRBJ1-1	CASSARRDSEAFF	TGTGCCAGCAGCGCCAGACGGGACAGTGAAGCTTTCTTT
.	TRBV4-1	TRBD2	TRBJ2-4	CASSQGVTSGAKNIQYF	TGCGCCAGCAGCCAAGGGGTAACTAGCGGAGCCAAAAACATTCAGTACTTC
.	TRBV10-2	TRBD1	TRBJ2-6	CASSVGTVYSGANVLTF	TGCGCCAGCAGTGTGGGGACAGTTTACTCTGGGGCCAACGTCCTGACTTTC
.	TRBV28	.	TRBJ2-2	CASSFASTGELFF	TGTGCCAGCAGTTTTGCCAGCACCGGGGAGCTGTTTTTT
once	TRBV6-5	.	TRBJ2-2	CASRVAAENTGELFF	TGTGCCAGCAGGGTCGCTGCGGAAAACACCGGGGAGCTGTTTTTT
.	TRBV7-9	TRBD1	TRBJ2-7	CASSPIGQGGYEQYF	TGTGCCAGCAGCCCGATTGGACAGGGGGGCTACGAGCAGTACTTC
.	TRBV15	.	TRBJ1-1	CATSRERANTEAFF	TGTGCCACCAGCAGAGAAAGAGCAAACACTGAAGCTTTCTTT
.	TRBV5-6	.	TRBJ1-2	CASSFPRDTHNYGYTF	TGTGCCAGCAGCTTCCCCAGGGACACCCATAACTATGGCTACACCTTC
.	TRBV19	.	TRBJ1-1	CASSLPGLNTEAFF	TGTGCCAGTAGTCTGCCAGGGCTAAACACTGAAGCTTTCTTT
.	TRBV19	.	TRBJ1-4	CASTRQSTNEKLFF	TGTGCCAGTACGCGGCAGTCAACTAATGAAAAACTGTTTTTT
.	TRBV7-9	.	TRBJ2-7	CASSLYSDKRISYEQYF	TGTGCCAGCAGCTTATACTCAGATAAGCGGATCTCCTACGAGCAGTACTTC